This T cell receptor (beta chain) is drawn from a study of regulatory T cells in long-lasting Graves disease. CDR3 regions were amplified by Arm-PCR using iRepertoire HTBI primers to build TCR beta libraries. Authors' analysis steps: Identification of gene segments yielded 60 or so TRBV and 12 to 15 TRBJ across samples. TCRdb re-called the multiplex PCR reads through MiXCR, storing one row per CDR3 protein. The V and J calls reflect TCRdb's pipeline rather than the authors' work. The table includes approximately 500,000 distinct CDR3 sequences, 20% to 25% detected once. Stated time point: persistent/refractory GD, antithyroid drugs over 5 years with positive TRAb. PBMCs were the source of the RNA used for TCR sequencing. The V gene lost 2 bases and the J gene lost 6 bases, with 10 bases spanning the gap. The germline CDR1 and CDR2 sequences are SEHNR and FQNEAQ (reference sequence). CDR3 size: 13 residues.

The sample holds a few counts of this clonotype. Material: peripheral blood mononuclear cells (PBMCs), obtained when the disease was refractory, from a patient treated with antithyroid drugs. The V call is TRBV7-9, the J call TRBJ1-2, with no clear D. The TCR comes from a female donor with Graves disease. CDR3 nucleotide sequence: TGTGCCAGCAGCTTACAAGGGCCAGATGGCTACACCTTC. Amino acids: CASSLQGPDGYTF. Full variable domain (missing parts from reference TRBV7-9 and TRBJ1-2): DTGVSQNPRHKITKRGQNVTFRCDPISEHNRLYWYRQTLGQGPEFLTYFQNEAQLEKSRLLSDRFSAERPKGSFSTLEIQRTEQGDSAMYLCASSLQGPDGYTFGSGTRLTVV.